This TCR beta chain was sequenced during a study of shared clonotypes between healthy human individuals. The study's findings and limits: Having only a few donors restricted how much genetic and exposure-history diversity was captured. The study sampled only blood, and tissue repertoires likely differ.

Evenly divided among several immunoSEQ plates was the genomic DNA of each subset. Repertoires were generated with immunoSEQ multiplex PCR, while TCRdb's copy carries only in-frame clones and drops some. Seen here are about 990,000 clones, more than 75% observed once, and the top ten hold roughly 0.62%. A remark on this clone: What it binds is not known.

Trimming at V came to 5 bases and at J to 8 bases, leaving 19 bases not matched to a gene. The CDR3 is 17 amino acids. Germline V CDR1 and CDR2: MDHEN, SYDVKM. The chain combines TRBV28 with TRBJ1-2; TRBD1 agrees at 8 bases. This sequence originates from a man younger than 35 in good health. Some clones in this sample may be carry-over from other donors' samples. The specimen was memory CD4+ T cells from PBMCs. The subset is: CD45RA-negative fraction. The CDR3 DNA sequence: TGTGCCAGCAGTCCCCACGGACAGGGCGGGGGCGCGCGGGGCTACACCTTC. This translates into CASSPHGQGGGARGYTF.